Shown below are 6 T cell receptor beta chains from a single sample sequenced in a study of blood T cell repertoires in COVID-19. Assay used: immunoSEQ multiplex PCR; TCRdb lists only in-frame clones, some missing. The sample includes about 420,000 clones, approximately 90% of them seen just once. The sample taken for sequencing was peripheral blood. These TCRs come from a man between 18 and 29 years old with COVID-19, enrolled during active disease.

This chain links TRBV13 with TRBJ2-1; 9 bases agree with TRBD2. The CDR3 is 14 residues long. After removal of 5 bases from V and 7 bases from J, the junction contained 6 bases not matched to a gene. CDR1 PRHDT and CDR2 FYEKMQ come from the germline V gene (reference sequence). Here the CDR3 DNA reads TGTGCCAGCAGCCCGCGGGGGGGAATAAATGAGCAGTTCTTC. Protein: CASSPRGGINEQFF.

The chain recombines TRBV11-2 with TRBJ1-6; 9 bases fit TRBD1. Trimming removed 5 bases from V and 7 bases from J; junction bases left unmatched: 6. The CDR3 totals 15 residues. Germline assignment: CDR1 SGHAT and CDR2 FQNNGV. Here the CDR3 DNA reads TGTGCCAGCAGCGGGGGGACAGGGAAAAATTCACCCCTCCACTTT. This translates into CASSGGTGKNSPLHF.

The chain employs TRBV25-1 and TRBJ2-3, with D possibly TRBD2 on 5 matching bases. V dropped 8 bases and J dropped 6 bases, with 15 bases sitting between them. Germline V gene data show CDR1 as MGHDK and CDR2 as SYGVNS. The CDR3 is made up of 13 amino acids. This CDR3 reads CASRRAGFDTQYF. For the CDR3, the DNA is TGTGCCAGCCGCCGGGCGGGTTTCGATACGCAGTATTTT.

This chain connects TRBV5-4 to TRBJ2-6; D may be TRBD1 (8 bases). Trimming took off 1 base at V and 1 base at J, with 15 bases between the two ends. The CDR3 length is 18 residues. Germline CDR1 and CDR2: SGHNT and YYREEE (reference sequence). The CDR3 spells CASSLFYRGGSGANVLTF. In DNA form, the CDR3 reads TGTGCCAGCAGCTTGTTTTACAGGGGGGGGTCTGGGGCCAACGTCCTGACTTTC.

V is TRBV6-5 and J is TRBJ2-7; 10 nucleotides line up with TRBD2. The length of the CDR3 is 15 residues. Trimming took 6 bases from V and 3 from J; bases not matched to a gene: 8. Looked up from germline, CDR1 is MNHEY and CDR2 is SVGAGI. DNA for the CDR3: TGTGCCAGCAGCCAGCGGGGGGGCCTTTTCTACGAGCAGTACTTC. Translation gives CASSQRGGLFYEQYF.

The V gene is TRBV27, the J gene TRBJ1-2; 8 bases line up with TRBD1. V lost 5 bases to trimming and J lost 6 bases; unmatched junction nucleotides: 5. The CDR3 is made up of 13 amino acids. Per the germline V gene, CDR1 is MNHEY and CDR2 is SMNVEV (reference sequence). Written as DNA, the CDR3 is TGTGCCAGCAGTCCACTACAGGGGGATGGCTACACCTTC. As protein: CASSPLQGDGYTF.